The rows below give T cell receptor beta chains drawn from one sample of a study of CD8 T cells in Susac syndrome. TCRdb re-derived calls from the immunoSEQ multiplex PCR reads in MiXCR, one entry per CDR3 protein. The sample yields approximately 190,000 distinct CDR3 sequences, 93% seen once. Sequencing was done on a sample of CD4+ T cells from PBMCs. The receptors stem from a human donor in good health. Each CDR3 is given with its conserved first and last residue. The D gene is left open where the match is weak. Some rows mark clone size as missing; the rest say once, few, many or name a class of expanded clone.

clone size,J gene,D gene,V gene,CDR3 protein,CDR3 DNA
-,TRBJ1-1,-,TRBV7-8,CASSTPVTGLGFTEAFF,TGTGCCAGCAGCACCCCCGTGACAGGCCTGGGCTTCACTGAAGCTTTCTTT
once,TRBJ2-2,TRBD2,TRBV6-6,CASSYLGVAGTGELFF,TGTGCCAGCAGTTACCTTGGGGTAGCGGGCACCGGGGAGCTGTTTTTT
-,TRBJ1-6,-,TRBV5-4,CASSPDSSSYNSPLHF,TGTGCCAGCAGCCCCGACTCGAGCTCCTATAATTCACCCCTCCACTTT
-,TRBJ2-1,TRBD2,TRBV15,CATSRGGTSGGEQFF,TGTGCCACCAGCAGAGGGGGGACTAGCGGGGGAGAGCAGTTCTTC
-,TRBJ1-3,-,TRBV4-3,CASSQEVLGNTIYF,TGCGCCAGCAGCCAAGAGGTTCTTGGAAACACCATATATTTT
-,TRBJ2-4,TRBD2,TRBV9,CASSVAPGGGKNIQYF,TGTGCCAGCAGCGTGGCCCCGGGCGGGGGGAAAAACATTCAGTACTTC
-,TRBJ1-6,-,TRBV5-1,CASSLTGPRYNSPLHF,TGCGCCAGCAGCTTAACCGGGCCCCGGTATAATTCACCCCTCCACTTT
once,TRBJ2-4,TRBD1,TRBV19,CASSPRGTGARYGGLYF,TGTGCCAGTAGTCCTCGGGGCACAGGGGCGCGATACGGTGGTTTGTACTTC
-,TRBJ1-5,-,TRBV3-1,CASSRGHSEQPQHF,TGTGCCAGCAGCCGCGGACATTCAGAACAGCCCCAGCATTTT
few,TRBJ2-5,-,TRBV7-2,CASSFGGKETQYF,TGTGCCAGCAGCTTTGGAGGGAAAGAGACCCAGTACTTC
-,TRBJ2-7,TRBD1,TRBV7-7,CASSTGQGAEQYF,TGTGCTAGCAGCACGGGACAGGGGGCCGAGCAGTACTTC
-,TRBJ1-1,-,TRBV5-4,CASRGPRVGTEAFF,TGTGCCAGCAGGGGCCCCAGGGTGGGCACTGAAGCTTTCTTT
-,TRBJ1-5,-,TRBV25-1,CASSEYGVTRAQHF,TGTGCCAGCAGTGAATATGGGGTCACCAGGGCCCAGCATTTT
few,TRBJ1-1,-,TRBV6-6,CASRVNTEAFF,TGTGCCAGCCGGGTGAACACTGAAGCTTTCTTT
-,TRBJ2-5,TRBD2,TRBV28,CATVDSGVQETQYF,TGTGCCACCGTGGATAGCGGGGTACAAGAGACCCAGTACTTC
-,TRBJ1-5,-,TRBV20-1,CSARRPGNQPQHF,TGCAGTGCTAGAAGACCGGGTAATCAGCCCCAGCATTTT
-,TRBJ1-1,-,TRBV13,CASSLSRRNTEAFF,TGTGCCAGCAGCTTAAGCAGACGGAACACTGAAGCTTTCTTT
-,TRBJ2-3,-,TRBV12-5,CASGLATGTDTQYF,TGTGCTAGTGGTTTGGCCACAGGGACAGATACGCAGTATTTT
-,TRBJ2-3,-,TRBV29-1,CSDAGAQSTDTQYF,TGCAGCGATGCGGGGGCCCAGTCGACAGATACGCAGTATTTT
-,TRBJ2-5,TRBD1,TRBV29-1,CSVLTGGGETQYF,TGCAGCGTTCTCACAGGGGGCGGAGAGACCCAGTACTTC
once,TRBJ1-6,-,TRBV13,CASSGLSPLHF,TGTGCCAGCAGCGGGTTATCACCCCTCCACTTT
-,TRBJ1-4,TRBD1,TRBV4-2,CASSQADRAVEKLFF,TGTGCCAGCAGCCAAGCCGACAGGGCCGTGGAAAAACTGTTTTTT
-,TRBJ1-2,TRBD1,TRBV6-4,CASSGIRTGTGYTF,TGTGCCAGCAGTGGGATCAGGACAGGGACGGGCTACACCTTC
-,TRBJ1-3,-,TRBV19,CASSPGTGNTIYF,TGTGCCAGTAGCCCAGGGACTGGAAACACCATATATTTT